What follows are 23 T cell receptor beta chains derived from one specimen sequenced in a study of T cells after yellow fever vaccination. TCRdb reprocessed the 5' RACE reads via MiXCR and lists one record per CDR3 protein. The repertoire includes about 160,000 distinct CDR3 sequences, approximately 6.8% of them detected once, and 2.5% to 3% sits in the top ten. Sequences were derived from CD4+ T cells sorted from PBMCs, sampled 4 to 6 days after the first yellow fever vaccination. These receptors originate from a man between 18 and 29 years old who received the YFV17D yellow fever vaccine.

This clonotype occurred many times. The rearrangement uses TRBV12-3 or TRBV12-4 and TRBJ2-1, with D perhaps TRBD2 (5 bases). V was trimmed by 8 bases and J by 8 bases, leaving 19 bases between them. The CDR3 loop spans 14 amino acids. The DNA for the CDR3 is TGTGCCAGCGTGAAGGTCTCTGTACTAGATGAGCAGTTCTTC. Translation: CASVKVSVLDEQFF.

This clonotype was counted many times. The chain recombines TRBV4-3 with TRBJ1-6; tentative D call: TRBD1 (5 bases). The germline V and J ends were trimmed by 0 bases and 7 bases, with 7 bases remaining between them. The CDR3 contains 14 residues. CDR1 and CDR2 (germline): LGHNA, YSLEER. For the CDR3, the DNA is TGCGCCAGCAGCCAAGAGGGGCGGAATTCACCCCTCCACTTT. This encodes CASSQEGRNSPLHF.

This clonotype was observed at least ten times. This CDR3 reads CASSRGQENEKLFF. DNA of the CDR3: TGTGCCAGCTCCCGGGGGCAAGAAAATGAAAAACTGTTTTTT. This rearrangement joins TRBV18 to TRBJ1-4; D perhaps matches TRBD1 (6 bases). The germline V and J ends were trimmed by 6 bases and 5 bases, with 13 bases remaining between them. CDR3 size: 14 residues. Germline V gene sequence: CDR1 KGHSH, CDR2 LQKENI.

V usage is TRBV6-2 or TRBV6-3 and J usage is TRBJ1-1, with 8 positions matching TRBD1. Germline assignment: CDR1 MNHEY and CDR2 SVGEGT. The CDR3 runs to 15 residues. Trimming took 6 bases from V and 2 from J; bases not matched to a gene: 8. The CDR3 DNA follows: TGTGCCAGCAGGGAACTACAGGGGGGAAACACTGAAGCTTTCTTT. Translating it yields CASRELQGGNTEAFF.

This clonotype was seen at least ten times. V and J are TRBV10-3 and TRBJ2-3; D assignment may be TRBD1 or TRBD2 (6 bases each). Germline CDR1 and CDR2: ENHRY and SYGVKD. The length of the CDR3 is 14 residues. The ends were cut back, 3 bases at V and 6 bases at J, with 13 bases in the middle. CDR3 DNA: TGTGCCATCAGTGAAAGGGGGGCGAGGGATACGCAGTATTTT. This codes for CAISERGARDTQYF.

This clonotype was counted ten times or more. The chain couples TRBV6-1 to TRBJ1-5; a possible D gene is TRBD1 (6 bases). In germline, CDR1 is MNHNS, CDR2 SASEGT. The V and J ends lost 4 bases and 0 bases respectively, with 10 bases between them. CDR3 size: 15 residues. DNA of the CDR3: TGTGCCAGCAGTGGATCGGACAGTAGCAATCAGCCCCAGCATTTT. Its translation: CASSGSDSSNQPQHF.

Ten or more counts support this clonotype. The CDR3 reads CASSADRDTEAFF. The CDR3 DNA reads as TGCGCCAGCAGCGCCGACAGGGACACTGAAGCTTTCTTT. This chain connects TRBV5-1 to TRBJ1-1, with 7 nucleotides matching TRBD1. The CDR3 sequence is 13 residues long. The V gene's germline CDR1 is SGHRS and CDR2 YFSETQ. V gave up 4 bases and J gave up 3 bases; unmatched junction bases: 3. Looking up the rest from reference TRBV5-1 and TRBJ1-1 gives the full variable domain: KAGVTQTPRYLIKTRGQQVTLSCSPISGHRSVSWYQQTPGQGLQFLFEYFSETQRNKGNFPGRFSGRQFSNSRSEMNVSTLELGDSALYLCASSADRDTEAFFGQGTRLTVV.

This clonotype was seen repeatedly, ten times or more. This chain connects TRBV5-1 to TRBJ2-3; 12 nucleotides align to TRBD2. V lost 3 bases, J lost 3 bases, and 2 bases stayed unmatched. This CDR3 has 15 residues. Germline values: CDR1 SGHRS, CDR2 YFSETQ. The CDR3 reads CASSSSGGGTDTQYF. CDR3 DNA sequence: TGCGCCAGCAGCTCTAGCGGGGGGGGTACAGATACGCAGTATTTT.

In its sample, this clonotype was seen a few times. J is TRBJ2-5 and V is TRBV5-6, with D possibly TRBD2 on 6 matching bases. V was pared by 5 bases and J by 5 bases, with 16 bases between. The CDR3 covers 14 residues. Germline CDR1 SGHDT, CDR2 YYEEEE. CDR3 bases: TGTGCCAGCAGGGAGGTAGGGGAGGTCGAGACCCAGTACTTC. It specifies CASREVGEVETQYF.

Comment on this clonotype: Just one base apart from a much larger clone, this may be a read error. The J gene is TRBJ2-5, the V gene TRBV11-2, with 12 bases aligning to TRBD2. Germline CDR1 reads SGHAT; CDR2 reads FQNNGV. The CDR3 runs 15 residues. The CDR3 sequence: CVSSQTSGRQETQYF. CDR3 nucleotides: TGTGTCAGCAGCCAGACTAGCGGGAGACAAGAGACCCAGTACTTC.

As for this clonotype: It may be a read error: a sequence one base away is much more abundant. The chain joins TRBV12-3 or TRBV12-4 to TRBJ2-3, with no clear D. The CDR3 has 16 amino acids. The germline V and J ends were trimmed by 3 bases and 0 bases, with 13 bases remaining between them. The CDR3 sequence is CASSFRRRLSTDTQYF. In nucleotides, the CDR3 is TGTGCCAGCAGTTTTAGGCGGCGGTTGAGCACAGATACGCAGTATTTT.

This clonotype was detected many times. The V gene is TRBV7-2, the J gene TRBJ1-2, with 7 nucleotides matching TRBD1. The junction had 10 bases not matched to a gene; V was cut back by 7 bases and J by 2 bases. Germline CDR1 reads SGHTA; CDR2 reads FQGNSA. The CDR3 length is 15 residues. The CDR3 loop is CASTNTLQGNYGYTF. CDR3 DNA sequence: TGTGCCAGCACCAACACCCTACAGGGGAACTATGGCTACACCTTC. The whole variable domain, filled in from reference TRBV7-2 and TRBJ1-2, reads GAGVSQSPSNKVTEKGKDVELRCDPISGHTALYWYRQSLGQGLEFLIYFQGNSAPDKSGLPSDRFSAERTGGSVSTLTIQRTQQEDSAVYLCASTNTLQGNYGYTFGSGTRLTVV.

The V and J genes are TRBV7-2 and TRBJ1-1; a weak D match, TRBD1 (6 bases). The germline gives CDR1 SGHTA, CDR2 FQGNSA. The CDR3 contains 17 residues. V gave up 5 bases and J gave up 4 bases, with 23 bases separating them. The CDR3 DNA sequence: TGTGCCAGCAGCCTACTAATATGGGGGGGCGCGGGCACTGAAGCTTTCTTT. It encodes CASSLLIWGGAGTEAFF.

This clonotype was detected a few times. The chain combines TRBV5-6 with TRBJ1-2; D ambiguous. From germline, CDR1 is SGHDT and CDR2 YYEEEE. V was cut by 2 bases and J by 6 bases, with 8 bases left in between. The CDR3 length is 12 residues. The chain's CDR3 is CASSFMLNGYTF. Here the CDR3 DNA reads TGTGCCAGCAGCTTTATGTTGAATGGCTACACCTTC.

On this clonotype itself: Possible read error: a much larger clone is one base away. The gene calls are TRBV5-1 and TRBJ2-1, with 9 positions matching TRBD1. V gave up 4 bases and J gave up 8 bases; unmatched junction bases: 7. There are 14 residues in the CDR3. Germline CDR1 and CDR2: SGHRS and YFSETQ. The CDR3, as DNA: TGCGCCAGCAGCCGGAAAGGACAGGGGCATGAGCAGTTCTTC. This codes for CASSRKGQGHEQFF.

This clonotype was seen ten or more times. The V call is TRBV5-1, the J call TRBJ2-3, with D hard to call. V was trimmed by 0 bases and J by 2 bases, leaving 13 bases between them. The germline gives CDR1 SGHRS, CDR2 YFSETQ. The length of the CDR3 is 16 residues. DNA of the CDR3: TGCGCCAGCAGCTTGGACTCGATAAAAAACACAGATACGCAGTATTTT. It is translated as CASSLDSIKNTDTQYF.

The sample holds many counts of this clonotype. This chain links TRBV5-4 with TRBJ1-4; 7 nucleotides match TRBD1. With 3 bases clipped from V and 3 bases from J, the junction kept 5 bases outside the gene matches. CDR3 size: 15 residues. Per the germline V gene, CDR1 is SGHNT and CDR2 is YYREEE (reference sequence). In DNA, the CDR3 is TGTGCCAGCAGCTCCGGACAGGCACCTAATGAAAAACTGTTTTTT. Translating it yields CASSSGQAPNEKLFF.

This clonotype was counted many times. V gene TRBV12-3 or TRBV12-4 combines with J gene TRBJ2-3; tentative D call: TRBD1 (6 bases). Deletions cut 7 bases from V and 2 bases from J, with 7 bases between. There are 12 residues in the CDR3. As DNA, the CDR3 is TGTGCCAGCAAGGGGGACACAGATACGCAGTATTTT. Translated, it gives CASKGDTDTQYF.

This clonotype was detected ten times or more. The chain carries TRBV6-1 and TRBJ1-5; D perhaps matches TRBD1 (6 bases). CDR1 and CDR2 from the germline V gene are MNHNS and SASEGT. The ends were cut back, 2 bases at V and 5 bases at J, with 19 bases in the middle. The CDR3 has 17 amino acids. The CDR3 reads CASSEFRPRDTHQPQHF. The CDR3 DNA reads TGTGCCAGCAGTGAATTTCGCCCCCGGGACACCCATCAGCCCCAGCATTTT.

The sample holds many counts of this clonotype. Its ends do not fully match the called genes, so a read error is possible. CDR3 residues: CASSLGVGGLQETQYF. For the CDR3, the DNA is TGTGCTAGCAGCTTAGGAGTCGGGGGCCTCCAAGAGACCCAGTACTTC. The rearrangement uses TRBV7-7 and TRBJ2-5; the D gene could be TRBD1 or TRBD2 (6 bases each). The CDR3 is 16 amino acids. In germline, CDR1 is SSHAT, CDR2 FNYEAQ (reference sequence).

The V call is TRBV20-1, the J call TRBJ2-7; 8 nucleotides agree with TRBD2. This CDR3 spans 11 amino acids. Trimming at V came to 6 bases and at J to 5 bases, leaving 3 bases not matched to a gene. Germline CDR1 and CDR2: DFQATT and SNEGSKA (reference sequence). DNA of the CDR3: TGCAGTGCCCGGGGGGGCCACGAGCAGTACTTC. It is translated as CSARGGHEQYF.

This clonotype was found many times. The gene calls are TRBV7-2 and TRBJ2-2; unclear D gene. V gave up 4 bases and J gave up 3 bases, with 9 bases separating them. The germline V gene has CDR1 SGHTA and CDR2 FQGNSA. CDR3 length equals 14 residues. In DNA, the CDR3 is TGTGCCAGCAGCTCCCGGGTCTACACCGGGGAGCTGTTTTTT. Amino acid sequence: CASSSRVYTGELFF. Full variable domain (remainder filled in from reference TRBV7-2 and TRBJ2-2): GAGVSQSPSNKVTEKGKDVELRCDPISGHTALYWYRQSLGQGLEFLIYFQGNSAPDKSGLPSDRFSAERTGGSVSTLTIQRTQQEDSAVYLCASSSRVYTGELFFGEGSRLTVL.

This clonotype came up many times. This chain links TRBV5-1 with TRBJ2-5; 7 nucleotides line up with TRBD2. CDR3 length equals 15 residues. Germline V gene sequence: CDR1 SGHRS, CDR2 YFSETQ. With V trimmed by 0 bases and J by 3 bases, 5 bases remained unmatched. Written as DNA, the CDR3 is TGCGCCAGCAGCTTGGAGGGTCTAGCGGAAGAGACCCAGTACTTC. Residues: CASSLEGLAEETQYF.